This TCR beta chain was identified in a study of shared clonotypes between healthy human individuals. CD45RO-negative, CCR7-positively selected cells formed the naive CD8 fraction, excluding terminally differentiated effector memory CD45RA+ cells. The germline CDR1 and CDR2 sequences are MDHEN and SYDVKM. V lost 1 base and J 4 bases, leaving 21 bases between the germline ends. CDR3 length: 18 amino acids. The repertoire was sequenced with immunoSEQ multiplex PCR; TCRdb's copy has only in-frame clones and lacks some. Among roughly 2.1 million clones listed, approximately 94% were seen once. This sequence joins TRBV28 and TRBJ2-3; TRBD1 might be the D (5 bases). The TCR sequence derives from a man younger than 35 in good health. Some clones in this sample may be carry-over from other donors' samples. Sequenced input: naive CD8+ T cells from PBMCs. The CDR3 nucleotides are TGTGCCAGCAGTTTATCTACCGCCTTGACAGTACGCCCAGATACGCAGTATTTT. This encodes CASSLSTALTVRPDTQYF.